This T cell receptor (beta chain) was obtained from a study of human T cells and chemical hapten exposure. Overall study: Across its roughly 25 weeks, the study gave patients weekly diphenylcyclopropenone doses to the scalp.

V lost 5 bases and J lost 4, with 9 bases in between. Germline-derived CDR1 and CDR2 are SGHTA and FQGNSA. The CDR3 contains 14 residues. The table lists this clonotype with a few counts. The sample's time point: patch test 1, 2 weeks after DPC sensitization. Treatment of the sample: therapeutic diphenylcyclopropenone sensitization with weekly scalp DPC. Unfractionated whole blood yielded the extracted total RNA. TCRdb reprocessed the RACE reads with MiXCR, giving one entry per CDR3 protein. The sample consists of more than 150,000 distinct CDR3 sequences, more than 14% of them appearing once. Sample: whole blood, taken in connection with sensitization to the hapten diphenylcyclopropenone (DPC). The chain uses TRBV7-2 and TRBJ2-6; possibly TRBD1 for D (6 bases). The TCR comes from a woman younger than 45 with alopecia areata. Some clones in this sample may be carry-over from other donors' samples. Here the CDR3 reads CASSGTSGANVLTF. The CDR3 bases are TGTGCCAGCAGCGGGACATCCGGGGCCAACGTCCTGACTTTC.